The clone carrying this TCR beta chain occurred a few times. One end of the junction does not line up with germline, which may come from a read error. These data belong to a study of blood T cells in healthy people across ages. The authors drew around 9.3 milliliters of peripheral blood from each donor. With a J-beta primer mix and a sample-barcoded 5' primer, a second PCR ran 7 to 11 cycles. MiXCR was run by TCRdb on the 5' RACE reads, yielding one entry per CDR3 protein. The sample carries about 840,000 distinct CDR3 sequences, 29% recorded once. This CDR3 is 13 amino acids long. Germline assignment: CDR1 SGHRS and CDR2 YFSETQ. This same sample was also part of a study on T cells of mothers and their children. That report notes: The donor cohort consisted of three healthy Caucasian mothers and their six children. A second PCR was performed with the M1S primer. This primer added sample barcodes and 2-4 random nucleotides. When mothers and children were related, their normalized repertoire overlap, which was always slightly higher, did not differ significantly from that of unrelated pairs.

Specimen: blood. The sequence derives from a woman aged 40 to 50 in good health. This chain links TRBV5-1 with TRBJ1-1; D not certain. The CDR3 loop is CANSSGENTEAFF. CDR3 coding DNA: TGCGCCAACAGCTCGGGTGAGAACACTGAAGCTTTCTTT.